The present T cell receptor (beta chain) was sequenced within a study of response to subunit inactivated influenza vaccine. In this sample, this clonotype turned up many times. Its antigen is unidentified. Study-level results: Authors suggested each seasonal flu vaccination may recruit only limited numbers of new T cells.

TCRdb processed the RT-PCR reads anew with MiXCR; each CDR3 protein has one entry. The sample holds 650,000 to 800,000 distinct CDR3 sequences, around 18% seen once. The V and J ends lost 2 bases and 4 bases, in that order; junction bases with no gene match: 8. The germline V gene encodes CDR1 SGHRS and CDR2 YFSETQ. The CDR3 is 16 residues long. Sequencing used PBMCs from blood, obtained less than 6 days after vaccination. The rearrangement uses TRBV5-1 and TRBJ2-2; 7 bases map to TRBD2. The TCR originated in a man in his forties or fifties who received an inactivated influenza vaccine. The CDR3 bases are TGCGCCAGCAGCTTAGGCAGCGGGGCTGGCACCGGGGAGCTGTTTTTT. Translated: CASSLGSGAGTGELFF.